This T cell receptor beta chain was captured in a study of cytomegalovirus exposure and HLA in healthy donors. Study conclusions and caveats: In a later analysis, TCR association rates varied by HLA locus: DRB1 most, HLA-C fewest. When analyzed later, a missense DCLRE1C variant was found to be linked to TCR beta V- and J-gene trimming. Several of the most significant clusters appeared, in a later analysis, to be linked to common viral pathogens.

The PCR had 60 Vbeta and 13 Jbeta primers. Sequencing was performed with immunoSEQ multiplex PCR; in TCRdb, only in-frame clones are kept and a portion is missing. The sample consists of 150,000 to 200,000 clones, about 62% of them appearing once. Regarding this clone: The antigen remains unidentified.

The germline gives CDR1 SGHRS, CDR2 YFSETQ. The CDR3 runs 15 residues. Deletions cut 0 bases from V and 5 bases from J, with 15 bases between. Source material: PBMCs. The TCR originated in a man aged 35 to 55 in good health and CMV-seronegative. This sequence joins TRBV5-1 and TRBJ2-7, with a possible D match to TRBD1 (6 bases). The CDR3 DNA sequence: TGCGCCAGCAGCTTGGAAGGGCAGGGGATTGACGAGCAGTACTTC. Its translation is CASSLEGQGIDEQYF.